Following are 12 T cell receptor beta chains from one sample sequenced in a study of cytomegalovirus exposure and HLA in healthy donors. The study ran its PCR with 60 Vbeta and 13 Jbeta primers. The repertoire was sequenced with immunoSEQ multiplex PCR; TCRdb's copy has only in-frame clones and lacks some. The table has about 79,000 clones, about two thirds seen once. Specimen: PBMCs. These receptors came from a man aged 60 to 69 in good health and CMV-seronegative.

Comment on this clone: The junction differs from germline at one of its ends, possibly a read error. This CDR3 is CASSQGAGQGTMHF. As DNA, the CDR3 is TGTGCCAGCAGCCAGGGGGCCGGACAGGGGACCATGCACTTC. The rearrangement joins TRBV6-1 to TRBJ2-5, with TRBD1 matching 9 bases. CDR1 and CDR2 (germline): MNHNS, SASEGT. The CDR3 covers 14 residues.

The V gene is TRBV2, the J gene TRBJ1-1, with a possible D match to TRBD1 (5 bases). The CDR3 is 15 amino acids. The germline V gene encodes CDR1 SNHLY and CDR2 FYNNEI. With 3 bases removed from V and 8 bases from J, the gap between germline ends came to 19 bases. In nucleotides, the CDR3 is TGTGCCAGCAGTGAGGACGGGCGGGGGACGAACGAAGCTTTCTTT. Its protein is CASSEDGRGTNEAFF.

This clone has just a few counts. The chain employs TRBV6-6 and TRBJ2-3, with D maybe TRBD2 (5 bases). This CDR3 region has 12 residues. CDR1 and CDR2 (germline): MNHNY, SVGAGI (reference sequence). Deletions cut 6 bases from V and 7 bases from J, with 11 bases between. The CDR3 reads CASSSPGNTQYF. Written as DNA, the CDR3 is TGTGCCAGCAGCTCTCCGGGAAATACGCAGTATTTT.

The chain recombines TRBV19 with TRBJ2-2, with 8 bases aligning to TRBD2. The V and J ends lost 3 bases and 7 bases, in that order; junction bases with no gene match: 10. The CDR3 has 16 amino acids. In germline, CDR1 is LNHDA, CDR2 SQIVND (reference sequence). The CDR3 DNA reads TGTGCCAGTAGTATCCGAGCGGGAGAGGGAGGCGGGGAGCTGTTTTTT. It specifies CASSIRAGEGGGELFF.

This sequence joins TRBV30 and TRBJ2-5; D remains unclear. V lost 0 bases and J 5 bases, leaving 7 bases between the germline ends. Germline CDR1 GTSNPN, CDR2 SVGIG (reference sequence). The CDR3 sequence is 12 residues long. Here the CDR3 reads CAWSVGTETQYF. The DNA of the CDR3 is TGTGCCTGGAGTGTCGGTACGGAGACCCAGTACTTC.

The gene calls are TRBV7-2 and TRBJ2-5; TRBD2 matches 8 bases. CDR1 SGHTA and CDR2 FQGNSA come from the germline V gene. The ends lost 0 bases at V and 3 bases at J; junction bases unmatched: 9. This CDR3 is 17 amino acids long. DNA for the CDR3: TGTGCCAGCAGCTTAGCCGGGGGGGCGCACATGGAAGAGACCCAGTACTTC. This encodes CASSLAGGAHMEETQYF.

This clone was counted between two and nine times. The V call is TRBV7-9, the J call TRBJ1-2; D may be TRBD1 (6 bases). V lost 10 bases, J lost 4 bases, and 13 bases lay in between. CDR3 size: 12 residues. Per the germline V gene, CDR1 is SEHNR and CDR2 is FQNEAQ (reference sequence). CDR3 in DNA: TGTGCCATCTCCCCGACAGGCTATGGCTACACCTTC. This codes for CAISPTGYGYTF. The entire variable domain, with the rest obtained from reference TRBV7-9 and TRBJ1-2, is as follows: DTGVSQNPRHKITKRGQNVTFRCDPISEHNRLYWYRQTLGQGPEFLTYFQNEAQLEKSRLLSDRFSAERPKGSFSTLEIQRTEQGDSAMYLCAISPTGYGYTFGSGTRLTVV.

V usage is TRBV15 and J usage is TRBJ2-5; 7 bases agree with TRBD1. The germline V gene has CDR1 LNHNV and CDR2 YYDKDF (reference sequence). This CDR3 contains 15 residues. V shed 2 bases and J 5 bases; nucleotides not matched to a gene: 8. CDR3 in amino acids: CATSRSLDRAETQYF. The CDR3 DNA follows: TGTGCCACCAGCAGATCACTCGACAGGGCCGAGACCCAGTACTTC.

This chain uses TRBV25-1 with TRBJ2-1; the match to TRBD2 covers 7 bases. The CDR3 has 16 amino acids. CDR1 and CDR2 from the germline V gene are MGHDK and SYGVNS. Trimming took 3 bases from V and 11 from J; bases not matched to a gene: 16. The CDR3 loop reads CASSDPTSTLPVKQFF. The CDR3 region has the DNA TGTGCCAGCAGTGACCCGACTAGCACACTCCCGGTTAAGCAGTTCTTC.

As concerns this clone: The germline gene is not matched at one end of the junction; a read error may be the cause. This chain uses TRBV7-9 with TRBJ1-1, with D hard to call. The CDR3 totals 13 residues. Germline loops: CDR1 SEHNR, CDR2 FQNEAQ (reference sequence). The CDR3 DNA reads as TGTTCCAGCAGCTTCGCGGGAGACACTGAAGCTTTCTTT. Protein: CSSSFAGDTEAFF.

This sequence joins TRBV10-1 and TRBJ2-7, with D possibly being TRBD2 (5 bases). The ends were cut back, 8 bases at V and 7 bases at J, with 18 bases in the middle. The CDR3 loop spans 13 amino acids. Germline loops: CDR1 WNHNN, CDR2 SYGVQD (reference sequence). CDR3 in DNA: TGCGCCAGCGCGGACTCTAACGGTGCGGAGCAGTACTTC. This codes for CASADSNGAEQYF.

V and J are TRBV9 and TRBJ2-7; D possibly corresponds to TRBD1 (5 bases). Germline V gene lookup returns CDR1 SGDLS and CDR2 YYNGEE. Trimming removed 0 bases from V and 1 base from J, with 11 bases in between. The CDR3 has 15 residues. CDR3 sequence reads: CASSVGGGRSYEQYF. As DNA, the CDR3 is TGTGCCAGCAGCGTAGGGGGCGGCCGGTCCTACGAGCAGTACTTC.